This TCR beta chain was recorded in a study of blood T cell repertoires in COVID-19. Study at large: The United States, Italy and Spain were the sources of the acute and convalescent COVID-19 samples.

CDR3 length equals 16 residues. Germline-derived CDR1 and CDR2 are SGHTA and FQGTGA. Germline trimming cut 1 base from V and 9 bases from J; bases unmatched to any gene: 9. In the original analysis: Amplification of reference gene primers provided the estimated nucleated cell counts. Profiling relied on immunoSEQ multiplex PCR, and the TCRdb table lists in-frame clones only, not all of them. V and J calls and clone size follow that table, whereas D and trimming were derived from the DNA. The data contain 250,000 to 350,000 clones, 90% of them singletons. Which cohort a participant joined came from the clinical history participants gave.

This receptor was identified in a woman aged 18-29 years with acute COVID-19. V usage is TRBV7-3 and J usage is TRBJ2-1; 10 nucleotides line up with TRBD1. Sequenced: PBMCs or T cells enriched from blood (not recorded which). The CDR3 here is CASSLSPGTGVVEQFF. The CDR3 nucleotides read TGTGCCAGCAGCTTAAGCCCGGGGACAGGGGTTGTTGAGCAGTTCTTC.